Reported below is one T cell receptor (beta chain). It lacks a known antigen. The record has no base qualities; no much larger clone is one base away. In the ViraFEST assay, PBMC were stimulated with viral peptide pools, and antigen-specific CD4+ T cell clonotypes were then identified by expansion using TCR sequencing. After approximately eleven days of culture, CD4+ T cells were isolated with the EasySep CD4+ T cell isolation kit. PCR-confirmed SARS-CoV-2 infection had occurred in convalescent patients between March and December 2020, before the Alpha, Beta and Delta variants emerged in the United States. Each well held under 2.5 million PBMC cultured in IMDM containing around 5% human AB serum, 10 IU/ml IL-2 and gentamicin, along with 8 to 10 ug/ml peptides. Half of the culture medium was replaced with fresh IL-2-containing medium on days 3 and 7. Unless noted otherwise, every peptide stimulation condition was cultured in triplicate wells. Using Ficoll-Paque Plus gradient centrifugation, PBMC were separated from whole blood and then either used fresh or cryopreserved at -140C. The QIAamp micro DNA kit was used to extract genomic DNA from the cultured CD4+ T cells.

The library was produced with the immunoSEQ multiplex PCR assay. DNA from the cultured and isolated CD4+ T cells underwent TCR beta CDR3 sequencing. The study's own analysis went as follows. Non-productive TCR sequences were removed, reads were trimmed to the CDR3 region, and CDR3s of at least 7 amino acids were retained. The MANAFEST web app was used to identify antigen-specific clonotypes by comparing expansion in peptide wells with expansion in reference cultures. To be called positive, a clone needed expansion at FDR<0.05 compared with the reference and with all other wells, an odds ratio greater than 5, and a frequency greater than 0.1% in two replicate wells. A clonotype was called cross-reactive if it was significantly expanded both in SARS-CoV-2 spike wells and in at least one common cold coronavirus spike condition. CDR3 similarity was assessed by Levenshtein distance using the stringdist R package, and unrooted trees were constructed with ape in R 3.6.1. TCRdb took over this immuneACCESS table, retaining in-frame rearrangements with V and J assigned. Such tables are incomplete; in checked studies, under half of the missing clones stem from an unresolved V gene, and the remainder is unexplained. V and J calls and clone size are given by that table; D and trimming were obtained from the DNA. The sample table contains some 19,000 clones; only one count was recorded for over 65% of them. The top ten constitute 35% to 40% of the sample.

This entry comes from a study of vaccination effects on CD4 cells after COVID-19 (dated by TCRdb to between 2021 and 2023). Regarding the complete study: Each participant received two doses of an mRNA SARS-CoV-2 vaccine, either BNT162b2 or mRNA-1273. The full study included 9 to 10 COVID-19 convalescent patients and a handful of SARS-CoV-2-naive healthy vaccine recipients. Pre-vaccine samples were collected from two convalescent patients 16 days and one week before the first dose, corresponding to 142 and 148 days after COVID-19 diagnosis. In both COVID-19 convalescent patients and infection-naive vaccine recipients, the study compared SARS-CoV-2 spike-specific CD4+ TCR repertoires from before mRNA vaccination with those from after it. The Oncomine TCR Beta short-read assay on an Illumina iSeq 100 was used to sequence cultures from other donors in the study.

According to the germline V gene (reference sequence), CDR1 reads SEHNR and CDR2 reads FQNEAQ. The CDR3 holds 15 amino acids from the cysteine to the phenylalanine. Of all the DNA, just the CDR3 is kept, 45 bases in frame from base 1. The germline V end is reduced by 5 bases and the J end by 2 bases; junction bases left unmatched: 6. What the authors observed across the whole study: In convalescent patients, the post-vaccine spike-reactive repertoire consisted mainly of new vaccine-induced clones, largely distinct from infection-induced clones. At late post-vaccination timepoints, both infection-induced and vaccine-induced clones showed marked clonal contraction, consistent with waning T cell responses. Only a small number of convalescent patients were included, and no early post-infection timepoints were available, which limited the study.

The input for sequencing was CD4+ T cells from PBMCs cultured with a peptide pool, taken before COVID-19 vaccination. The clonotype comes from a human donor who had a prior SARS-CoV-2 infection. Recombination connected TRBV7-9 to TRBJ2-1, with TRBD1 identical over 7 junction bases. The DNA sequence reads TGTGCCAGCAGCCCCGGGACAGTCCCCTACAATGAGCAGTTCTTC. It encodes CASSPGTVPYNEQFF.